Below, one T cell receptor (beta chain) is given with its context. The specificity of this receptor is unknown. Per-nucleotide qualities are absent, and no much larger clonotype sits a single base away. This sample is part of a study of blood T cell repertoires in COVID-19 (dated by TCRdb to about 2020). Context from the whole study: Samples covering the acute and convalescent phases of COVID-19 were provided by collaborators in the United States, Italy and Spain. The repertoires were made available in a free public database intended to serve as a resource for research on the immune response to SARS-CoV-2. Deeply sampled blood TCRbeta repertoires from subjects exposed to, actively infected with, or recovered from COVID-19 were included in the dataset. Samples came from the ongoing ImmuneRACE study (first 160 participants) plus 1,254 subjects from 6 global collaborators. A de-identified subject ID, COVID-19 status, age in years and sex were almost always included in the sample metadata. Where available, HLA class I and class II types were obtained from metadata supplied by the sample provider rather than from assay-based typing. The material from the prospective study consisted of cDNA or gDNA derived from T cells, B-cell-depleted T cells, or PBMCs.

General findings and caveats noted by the study authors: The quantity of clinical and demographic metadata differed by source and by participant and was supplied without curation.

Including the terminal cysteine and phenylalanine, the CDR3 comprises 17 residues. Just CDR3 DNA is preserved here, 51 bases in frame from base 1. The CDR1 and CDR2 encoded by the germline V gene (reference sequence) are SGHNT and YYREEE. Germline trimming amounts to 0 bases on V and 1 base on J, with 4 as the count of junction bases outside the gene matches. The collaborating institutions used their own protocols to collect whole blood in K2EDTA tubes. For TCRbeta analysis, collaborators shipped samples as frozen whole blood, isolated PBMCs, or DNA extracted from either of those sample types. TCRbeta CDR3 regions were amplified from genomic DNA by means of the immunoSEQ Assay, a bias-controlled multiplex PCR. Regarding the original processing steps: Within the assay, amplification of reference gene primers was used to estimate how many nucleated cells each sample contained. Sequence reads were collapsed and filtered to measure the absolute abundance of every unique TCRbeta CDR3 rearrangement. For each sample, productive Simpson clonality was calculated as the square root of Simpson's diversity index across productive rearrangements. Not all clones reach the TCRdb copy of this immuneACCESS table, which keeps in-frame sequences only. Checked studies attribute under half of the gap to unresolved V genes and leave the rest unexplained. The V and J calls and clone size come from that table; D and trimming were worked out from the DNA. This sample lists tens of thousands of clones; roughly nine tenths were detected once. The ten biggest clones cover about 1.9% of the sample.

This clonotype originated in a woman aged 45-60 years in a cohort sampled during active COVID-19. The chain employs TRBV5-4 and TRBJ2-5; 12 of the junction bases match TRBD2. The sequenced sample consisted of peripheral blood. The CDR3 loop reads CASSLGGLAGLQETQYF. The DNA is as follows: TGTGCCAGCAGCTTGGGGGGACTAGCGGGCCTCCAAGAGACCCAGTACTTC.